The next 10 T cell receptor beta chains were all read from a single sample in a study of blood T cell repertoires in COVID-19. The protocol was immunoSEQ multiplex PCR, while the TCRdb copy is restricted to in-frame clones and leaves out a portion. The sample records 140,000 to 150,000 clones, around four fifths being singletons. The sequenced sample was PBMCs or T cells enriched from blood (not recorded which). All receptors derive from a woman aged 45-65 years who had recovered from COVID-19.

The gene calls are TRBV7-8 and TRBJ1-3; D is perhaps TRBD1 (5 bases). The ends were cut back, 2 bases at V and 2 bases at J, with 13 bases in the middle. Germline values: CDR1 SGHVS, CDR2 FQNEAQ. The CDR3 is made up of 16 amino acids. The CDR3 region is CASSLSGSGPGNTIYF. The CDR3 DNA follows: TGTGCCAGCAGCTTAAGTGGGTCAGGGCCTGGAAACACCATATATTTT. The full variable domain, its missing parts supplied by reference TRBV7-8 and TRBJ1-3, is GAGVSQSPRYKVAKRGQDVALRCDPISGHVSLFWYQQALGQGPEFLTYFQNEAQLDKSGLPSDRFFAERPEGSVSTLKIQRTQQEDSAVYLCASSLSGSGPGNTIYFGEGSWLTVV.

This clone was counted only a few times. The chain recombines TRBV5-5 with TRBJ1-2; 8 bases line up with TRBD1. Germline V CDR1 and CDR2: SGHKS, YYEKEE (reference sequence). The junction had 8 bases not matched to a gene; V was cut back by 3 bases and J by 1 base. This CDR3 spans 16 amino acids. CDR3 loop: CASSSEGQAVNYGYTF. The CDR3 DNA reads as TGTGCCAGCAGCTCAGAGGGACAGGCCGTTAACTATGGCTACACCTTC.

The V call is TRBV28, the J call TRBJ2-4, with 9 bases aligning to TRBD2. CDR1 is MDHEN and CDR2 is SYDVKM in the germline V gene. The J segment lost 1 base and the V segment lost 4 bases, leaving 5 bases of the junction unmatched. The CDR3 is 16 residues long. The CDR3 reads CASSSLTSGAKNIQYF. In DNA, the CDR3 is TGTGCCAGCAGTTCCCTTACTAGCGGGGCCAAAAACATTCAGTACTTC. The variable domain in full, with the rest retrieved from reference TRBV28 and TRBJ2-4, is DVKVTQSSRYLVKRTGEKVFLECVQDMDHENMFWYRQDPGLGLRLIYFSYDVKMKEKGDIPEGYSVSREKKERFSLILESASTNQTSMYLCASSSLTSGAKNIQYFGAGTRLSVL.

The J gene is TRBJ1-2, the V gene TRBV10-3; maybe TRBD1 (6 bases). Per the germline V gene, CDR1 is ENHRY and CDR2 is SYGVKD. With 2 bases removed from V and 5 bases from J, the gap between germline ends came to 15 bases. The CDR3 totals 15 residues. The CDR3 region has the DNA TGTGCCATCAGTGAGGAGGGCAGGGGACATTATGGCTACACCTTC. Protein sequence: CAISEEGRGHYGYTF.

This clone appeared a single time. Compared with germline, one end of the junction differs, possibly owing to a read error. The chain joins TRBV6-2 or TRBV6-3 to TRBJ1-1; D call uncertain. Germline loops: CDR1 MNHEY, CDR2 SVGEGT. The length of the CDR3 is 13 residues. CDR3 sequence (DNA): TGTGCCAGCATTTACAGCGGGAACACTGAAGCTTTCTTT. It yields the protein CASIYSGNTEAFF.

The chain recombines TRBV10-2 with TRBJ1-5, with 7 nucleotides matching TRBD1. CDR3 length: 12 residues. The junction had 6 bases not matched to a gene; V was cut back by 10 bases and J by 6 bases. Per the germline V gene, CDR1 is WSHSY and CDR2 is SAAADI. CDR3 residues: CATQGVGQPQHF. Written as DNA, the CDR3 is TGCGCCACCCAGGGGGTTGGTCAGCCCCAGCATTTT.

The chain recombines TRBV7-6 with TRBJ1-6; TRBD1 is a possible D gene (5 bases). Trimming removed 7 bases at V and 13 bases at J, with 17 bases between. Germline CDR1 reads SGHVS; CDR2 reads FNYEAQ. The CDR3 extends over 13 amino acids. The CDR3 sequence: CASTLGAGMPLHF. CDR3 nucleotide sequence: TGTGCCAGCACCCTAGGGGCAGGGATGCCCCTCCACTTT.

The CDR3 protein is CASSQDGSGRRNQPQHF. DNA of the CDR3: TGTGCCAGCAGCCAAGATGGGTCCGGGAGGAGAAATCAGCCCCAGCATTTT. The chain combines TRBV4-2 with TRBJ1-5; the D is unclear. The germline V gene has CDR1 LGHNA and CDR2 YNFKEQ. The CDR3 is 17 residues long. Trimming pared 0 bases from V and 4 bases from J, leaving 16 bases between.

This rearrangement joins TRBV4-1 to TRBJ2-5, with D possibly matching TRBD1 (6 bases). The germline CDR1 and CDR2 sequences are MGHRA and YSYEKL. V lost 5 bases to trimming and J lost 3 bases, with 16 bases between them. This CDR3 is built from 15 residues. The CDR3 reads CASSRRQETEETQYF. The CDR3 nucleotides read TGCGCCAGCAGCAGACGACAGGAGACCGAAGAGACCCAGTACTTC.

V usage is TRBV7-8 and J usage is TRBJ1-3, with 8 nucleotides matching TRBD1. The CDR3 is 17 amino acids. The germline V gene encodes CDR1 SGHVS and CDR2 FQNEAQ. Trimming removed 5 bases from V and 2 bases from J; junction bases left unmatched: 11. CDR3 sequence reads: CASSLIMGGQAGNTIYF. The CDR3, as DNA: TGTGCCAGCAGCCTGATTATGGGGGGACAGGCTGGAAACACCATATATTTT.